Listed here are 24 T cell receptor beta chains from one sample, sequenced in a study of cytomegalovirus exposure and HLA in healthy donors. The PCR made use of 60 Vbeta and 13 Jbeta primers. The table came from immunoSEQ multiplex PCR; TCRdb's copy has only in-frame clones and leaves some out. Altogether 150,000 to 200,000 clones are present, around 86% being singletons, with the ten largest covering around 1.6%. The material sequenced was PBMCs. The receptors were sampled from a man aged 45-65 years in good health and CMV-seronegative.

The chain links TRBV11-2 to TRBJ2-1, with 9 positions matching TRBD2. Trimming at V came to 3 bases and at J to 3 bases, leaving 6 bases not matched to a gene. The CDR3 is 16 amino acids. CDR1 is SGHAT and CDR2 is FQNNGV in the germline V gene. The CDR3 DNA reads as TGTGCCAGCAGCTTCGATCTAGCGGGATTCTACAATGAGCAGTTCTTC. Translation gives CASSFDLAGFYNEQFF.

The chain combines TRBV18 with TRBJ2-3; TRBD1 agrees at 9 bases. Germline V CDR1 and CDR2: KGHSH, LQKENI. The V segment lost 2 bases and the J segment 4 bases; nucleotides outside the gene matches: 4. The CDR3 is made up of 15 amino acids. CDR3 protein: CASSPGTGGSDTQYF. CDR3 coding DNA: TGTGCCAGCTCACCAGGAACAGGGGGCTCAGATACGCAGTATTTT.

This rearrangement joins TRBV5-1 to TRBJ2-1; D perhaps matches TRBD2 (7 bases). This CDR3 is built from 16 residues. CDR1 is SGHRS and CDR2 is YFSETQ in the germline V gene. V gave up 6 bases and J gave up 3 bases, with 19 bases separating them. DNA of the CDR3: TGCGCCAGCACTGAAGGGGGGGACCTCATCTACAATGAGCAGTTCTTC. This sequence encodes CASTEGGDLIYNEQFF. Supplemented by reference TRBV5-1 and TRBJ2-1, the full variable domain reads KAGVTQTPRYLIKTRGQQVTLSCSPISGHRSVSWYQQTPGQGLQFLFEYFSETQRNKGNFPGRFSGRQFSNSRSEMNVSTLELGDSALYLCASTEGGDLIYNEQFFGPGTRLTVL.

This clone was found once. The CDR3 nucleotides read TGTGCCAGCTCACCACCGGTTTTGACAGACTCTGGAAACACCATATATTTT. Its protein product is CASSPPVLTDSGNTIYF. The rearrangement uses TRBV18 and TRBJ1-3; D may be TRBD1 (5 bases). Trimming left V 0 bases short and J 0 bases short, with 12 bases between. CDR3 length: 17 residues. Germline V gene lookup returns CDR1 KGHSH and CDR2 LQKENI.

For this clone: At one end, the junction sequence differs from germline, possibly due to a read error. The chain couples TRBV7-8 to TRBJ1-4; possibly TRBD1 for D (6 bases). Germline assignment: CDR1 SGHVS and CDR2 FQNEAQ. The CDR3 extends over 15 amino acids. Here the CDR3 reads CASSQSGASGEKPFF. CDR3 coding DNA: TGTGCCAGCAGCCAAAGCGGGGCGTCAGGGGAAAAACCGTTTTTT.

V gene TRBV7-2 combines with J gene TRBJ2-5, with D tentatively TRBD1 (5 bases). V was pared by 5 bases and J by 5 bases, with 12 bases between. CDR1 is SGHTA and CDR2 is FQGNSA in the germline V gene. The CDR3 totals 13 residues. The CDR3 loop reads CASSAQVTETQYF. The DNA for the CDR3 is TGTGCCAGCAGCGCACAGGTTACGGAGACCCAGTACTTC.

This rearrangement joins TRBV7-6 to TRBJ2-1; 12 bases agree with TRBD2. Germline loops: CDR1 SGHVS, CDR2 FNYEAQ. With 4 bases clipped from V and 9 bases from J, the junction kept 10 bases outside the gene matches. The CDR3 sequence is 16 residues long. The CDR3 bases are TGTGCCAGCAGCTCCACACTACTAGCGGGAGGCTTTGAGCAGTTCTTC. Translated, it gives CASSSTLLAGGFEQFF.

This chain's CDR3 is CASNRGSHYGYTF. CDR3 bases: TGTGCCAGCAACCGTGGCTCTCACTATGGCTACACCTTC. The genes are TRBV25-1 and TRBJ1-2; D gene ambiguous. Germline V gene sequence: CDR1 MGHDK, CDR2 SYGVNS. The CDR3 sequence is 13 residues long. Trimming removed 7 bases from V and 3 bases from J, with 12 bases in between.

The chain carries TRBV5-4 and TRBJ2-1, with 8 bases aligning to TRBD1. CDR3 size: 14 residues. V was pared by 4 bases and J by 7 bases, with 7 bases of the junction left unmatched. Germline V lookup: CDR1 SGHNT, CDR2 YYREEE (reference sequence). CDR3 sequence (DNA): TGTGCCAGCAGCCCACCGGACAGGGTAAATGAGCAGTTCTTC. This gives the protein CASSPPDRVNEQFF. Full variable domain (remainder filled in from reference TRBV5-4 and TRBJ2-1): ETGVTQSPTHLIKTRGQQVTLRCSSQSGHNTVSWYQQALGQGPQFIFQYYREEENGRGNFPPRFSGLQFPNYSSELNVNALELDDSALYLCASSPPDRVNEQFFGPGTRLTVL.

This chain links TRBV7-8 with TRBJ2-1; 11 bases are a match to TRBD2. This CDR3 has 16 residues. J was trimmed by 5 bases and V by 5 bases; bases with no gene match: 8. Germline CDR1 reads SGHVS; CDR2 reads FQNEAQ. DNA of the CDR3: TGTGCCAGCAGCATTAGCGGGAGGGCCGCGGACAATGAGCAGTTCTTC. Its translation: CASSISGRAADNEQFF. Variable domain in full (rest from reference TRBV7-8 and TRBJ2-1): GAGVSQSPRYKVAKRGQDVALRCDPISGHVSLFWYQQALGQGPEFLTYFQNEAQLDKSGLPSDRFFAERPEGSVSTLKIQRTQQEDSAVYLCASSISGRAADNEQFFGPGTRLTVL.

This clone has just a few counts. CDR3 protein: CASSLVGGSGANVLTF. The CDR3 DNA reads TGTGCCAGCAGCCTCGTAGGGGGCTCTGGGGCCAACGTCCTGACTTTC. The rearrangement links TRBV7-2 to TRBJ2-6; a weak D match, TRBD1 (6 bases). The ends were cut back, 5 bases at V and 0 bases at J, with 11 bases in the middle. This CDR3 spans 16 amino acids. Germline V gene lookup returns CDR1 SGHTA and CDR2 FQGNSA.

This chain connects TRBV11-3 to TRBJ2-7; TRBD2 aligns across 9 bases. CDR1 and CDR2 (germline): SGHNT, YENEEA. This CDR3 is 15 amino acids long. Trimming removed 2 bases from V and 0 bases from J; junction bases left unmatched: 2. The DNA for the CDR3 is TGTGCCAGCAGCTTAAATAGCGGGGGCTCCTACGAGCAGTACTTC. This translates into CASSLNSGGSYEQYF.

The chain combines TRBV6-1 with TRBJ2-1; 11 bases match TRBD2. This CDR3 has 15 residues. Germline V gene data show CDR1 as MNHNS and CDR2 as SASEGT. Germline trimming cut 8 bases from V and 6 bases from J; bases unmatched to any gene: 9. The CDR3 protein is CASHEHSGRGNEQFF. CDR3 nucleotide sequence: TGTGCCAGCCATGAACATAGCGGGAGGGGCAATGAGCAGTTCTTC.

The chain carries TRBV5-6 and TRBJ1-2, with TRBD1 as a possible D gene (5 bases). Deletions cut 3 bases from V and 8 bases from J, with 14 bases between. Germline lookup yields CDR1 SGHDT and CDR2 YYEEEE. CDR3 length: 13 residues. CDR3 sequence reads: CASSYPSTGGYTF. The DNA of the CDR3 is TGTGCCAGCAGCTACCCCTCAACAGGCGGCTACACCTTC.

This chain uses TRBV9 with TRBJ2-3, with D tentatively TRBD1 (6 bases). V lost 5 bases to trimming and J lost 2 bases, with 12 bases between them. CDR1 and CDR2 from the germline V gene are SGDLS and YYNGEE. The CDR3 extends over 14 amino acids. The CDR3 loop is CASRAGQPTDTQYF. CDR3 DNA sequence: TGTGCCAGCAGGGCAGGACAGCCCACAGATACGCAGTATTTT.

This clone was seen a few times. This chain joins TRBV2 and TRBJ2-5, with 8 positions matching TRBD1. CDR3 length: 15 amino acids. Germline V gene data show CDR1 as SNHLY and CDR2 as FYNNEI. The J segment lost 8 bases and the V segment lost 3 bases, leaving 11 bases of the junction unmatched. As DNA, the CDR3 is TGTGCCAGCAGTGAGATGGACAGGGTGCGGCGAACCCAGTACTTC. Its protein is CASSEMDRVRRTQYF. Variable domain in full (rest from reference TRBV2 and TRBJ2-5): EPEVTQTPSHQVTQMGQEVILRCVPISNHLYFYWYRQILGQKVEFLVSFYNNEISEKSEIFDDQFSVERPDGSNFTLKIRSTKLEDSAMYFCASSEMDRVRRTQYFGPGTRLLVL.

The rearrangement links TRBV19 to TRBJ2-5, with no clear D. Looked up from germline, CDR1 is LNHDA and CDR2 is SQIVND (reference sequence). This CDR3 has 12 amino acids. Trimming took off 5 bases at V and 5 bases at J, with 9 bases between the two ends. The CDR3 spells CASSPGWETQYF. In DNA, the CDR3 is TGTGCCAGTAGTCCAGGCTGGGAGACCCAGTACTTC.

The chain has TRBV30 and TRBJ2-1; the match to TRBD2 covers 8 bases. V was pared by 3 bases and J by 15 bases, with 16 bases of the junction left unmatched. There are 14 residues in the CDR3. Per germline, CDR1 GTSNPN and CDR2 SVGIG (reference sequence). CDR3: CAWSLISGARGMFF. CDR3 in DNA: TGTGCCTGGAGCCTAATTAGCGGGGCCCGGGGTATGTTCTTC.

The genes are TRBV5-8 and TRBJ1-1; weak D call: TRBD1 (6 bases). Per germline, CDR1 SGHTS and CDR2 YDEGEE. The CDR3 is 14 residues long. Trimming took off 4 bases at V and 4 bases at J, with 14 bases between the two ends. CDR3 protein: CASSQGLGGTEAFF. The CDR3 coding sequence is TGTGCCAGCAGCCAGGGGTTAGGGGGCACTGAAGCTTTCTTT.

A few counts support this clone. The V gene is TRBV19, the J gene TRBJ1-1; 8 nucleotides align to TRBD1. V lost 4 bases to trimming and J lost 3 bases; unmatched junction nucleotides: 7. This CDR3 is built from 15 residues. CDR1 is LNHDA and CDR2 is SQIVND in the germline V gene (reference sequence). The CDR3 region is CASSTGQGRDTEAFF. CDR3 nucleotide sequence: TGTGCCAGTAGTACCGGACAGGGACGGGACACTGAAGCTTTCTTT.

V gene TRBV9 combines with J gene TRBJ1-5; D gene uncertain. Trimming shortened V by 0 bases and J by 3 bases, and 4 bases separated the two germline ends. The CDR3 is 13 residues long. Germline V gene lookup returns CDR1 SGDLS and CDR2 YYNGEE. CDR3 region: CASSVDYNQPQHF. The CDR3 DNA reads as TGTGCCAGCAGCGTAGACTACAATCAGCCCCAGCATTTT.

This clone showed up just once. The J gene is TRBJ2-7, the V gene TRBV5-1; 8 positions match TRBD2. CDR1 SGHRS and CDR2 YFSETQ come from the germline V gene. V was pared by 7 bases and J by 4 bases, with 4 bases of the junction left unmatched. The CDR3 totals 12 residues. CDR3 nucleotides: TGCGCCAGCGATCGGGGGGGTTACGAGCAGTACTTC. This encodes CASDRGGYEQYF.

This chain links TRBV7-3 with TRBJ2-3; the match to TRBD2 covers 9 bases. The V segment lost 4 bases and the J segment 2 bases; nucleotides outside the gene matches: 7. The CDR3 is 16 residues long. Germline CDR1 SGHTA, CDR2 FQGTGA. The CDR3 loop is CASSSGRGGATDTQYF. In DNA form, the CDR3 reads TGTGCCAGCAGCTCCGGGCGGGGGGGGGCCACAGATACGCAGTATTTT.

In its sample, this clone was seen a few times. This chain's CDR3 is CASSGQGGYEQYF. CDR3 in DNA: TGCGCCAGCAGCGGTCAAGGGGGCTACGAGCAGTACTTC. The chain combines TRBV5-1 with TRBJ2-7; the D gene is possibly TRBD1 (6 bases). Germline CDR1 SGHRS, CDR2 YFSETQ. V was shortened by 4 bases and J by 3 bases, with 11 bases between the two germline ends. The CDR3 runs 13 residues.